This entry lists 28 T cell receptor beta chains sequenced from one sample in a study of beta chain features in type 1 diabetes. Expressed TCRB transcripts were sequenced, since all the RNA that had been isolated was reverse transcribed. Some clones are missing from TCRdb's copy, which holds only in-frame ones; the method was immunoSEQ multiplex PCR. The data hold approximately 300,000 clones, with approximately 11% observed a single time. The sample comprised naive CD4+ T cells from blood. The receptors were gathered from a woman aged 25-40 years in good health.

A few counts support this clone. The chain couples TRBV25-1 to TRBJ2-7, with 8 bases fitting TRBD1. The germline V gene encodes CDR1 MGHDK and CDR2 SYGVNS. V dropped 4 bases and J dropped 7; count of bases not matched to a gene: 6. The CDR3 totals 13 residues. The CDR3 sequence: CASSVTGAVEQYF. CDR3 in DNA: TGTGCCAGCAGTGTGACAGGGGCGGTAGAGCAGTACTTC.

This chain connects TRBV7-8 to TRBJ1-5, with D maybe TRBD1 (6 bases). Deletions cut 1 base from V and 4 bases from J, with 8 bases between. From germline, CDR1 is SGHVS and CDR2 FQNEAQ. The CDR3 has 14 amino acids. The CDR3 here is CASSLDRANQPQHF. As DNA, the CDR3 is TGTGCCAGCAGCTTAGACAGGGCGAATCAGCCCCAGCATTTT.

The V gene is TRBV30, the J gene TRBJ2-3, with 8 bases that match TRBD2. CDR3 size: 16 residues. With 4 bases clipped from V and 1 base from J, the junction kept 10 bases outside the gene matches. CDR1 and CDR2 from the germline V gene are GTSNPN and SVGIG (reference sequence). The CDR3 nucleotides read TGTGCCTGGACAAAAGGACTAGCTGGTCGCACAGATACGCAGTATTTT. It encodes CAWTKGLAGRTDTQYF.

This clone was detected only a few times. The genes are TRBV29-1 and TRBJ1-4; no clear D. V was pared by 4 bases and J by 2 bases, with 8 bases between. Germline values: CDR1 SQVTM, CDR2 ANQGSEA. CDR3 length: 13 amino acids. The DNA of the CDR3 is TGCAGCGTTGGATCGGGGACTAATGAAAAACTGTTTTTT. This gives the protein CSVGSGTNEKLFF. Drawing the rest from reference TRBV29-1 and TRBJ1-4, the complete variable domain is SAVISQKPSRDICQRGTSLTIQCQVDSQVTMMFWYRQQPGQSLTLIATANQGSEATYESGFVIDKFPISRPNLTFSTLTVSNMSPEDSSIYLCSVGSGTNEKLFFGSGTQLSVL.

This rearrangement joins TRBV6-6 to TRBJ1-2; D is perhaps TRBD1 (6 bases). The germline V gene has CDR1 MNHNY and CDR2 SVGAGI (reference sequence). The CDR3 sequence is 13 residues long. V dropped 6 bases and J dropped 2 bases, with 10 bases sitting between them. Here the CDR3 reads CASRPDRNYGYTF. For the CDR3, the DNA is TGTGCCAGCAGACCGGACAGAAACTATGGCTACACCTTC.

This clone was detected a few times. The chain's CDR3 is CASSFTSGTRAGYTF. CDR3 nucleotides: TGTGCCAGCAGTTTTACGTCGGGAACTCGGGCTGGCTACACCTTC. The V gene is TRBV28, the J gene TRBJ1-2; D is undetermined. V was cut by 3 bases and J by 7 bases, with 18 bases left in between. Looked up from germline, CDR1 is MDHEN and CDR2 is SYDVKM. This CDR3 comprises 15 residues.

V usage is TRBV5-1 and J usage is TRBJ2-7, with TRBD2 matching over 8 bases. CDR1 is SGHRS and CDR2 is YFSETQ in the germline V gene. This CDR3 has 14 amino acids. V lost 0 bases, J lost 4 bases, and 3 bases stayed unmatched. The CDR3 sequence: CASSLDGRGYEQYF. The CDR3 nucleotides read TGCGCCAGCAGCTTGGACGGGAGGGGATACGAGCAGTACTTC.

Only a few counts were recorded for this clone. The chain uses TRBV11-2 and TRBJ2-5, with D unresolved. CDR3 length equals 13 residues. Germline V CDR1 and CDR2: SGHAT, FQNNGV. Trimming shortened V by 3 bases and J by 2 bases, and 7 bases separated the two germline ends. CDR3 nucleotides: TGTGCCAGCAGCTTGCCAGGACAAGAGACCCAGTACTTC. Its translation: CASSLPGQETQYF.

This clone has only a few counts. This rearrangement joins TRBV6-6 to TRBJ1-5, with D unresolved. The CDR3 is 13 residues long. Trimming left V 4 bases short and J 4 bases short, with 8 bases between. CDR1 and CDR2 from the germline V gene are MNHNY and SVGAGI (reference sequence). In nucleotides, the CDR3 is TGTGCCAGCAGTTTACCAGGAAATCAGCCCCAGCATTTT. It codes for CASSLPGNQPQHF.

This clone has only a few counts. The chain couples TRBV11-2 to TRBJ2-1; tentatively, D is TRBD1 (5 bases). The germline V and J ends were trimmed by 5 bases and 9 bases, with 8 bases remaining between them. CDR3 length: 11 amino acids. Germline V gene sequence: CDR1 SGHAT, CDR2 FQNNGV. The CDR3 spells CASSARAEQFF. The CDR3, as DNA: TGTGCCAGCAGCGCCAGGGCTGAGCAGTTCTTC.

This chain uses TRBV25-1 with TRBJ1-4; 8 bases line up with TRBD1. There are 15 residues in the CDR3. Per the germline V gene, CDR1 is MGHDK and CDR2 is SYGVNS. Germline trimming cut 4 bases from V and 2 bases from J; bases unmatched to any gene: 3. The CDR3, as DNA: TGTGCCAGCAGTGGCCAGGGGGCGACTAATGAAAAACTGTTTTTT. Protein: CASSGQGATNEKLFF.

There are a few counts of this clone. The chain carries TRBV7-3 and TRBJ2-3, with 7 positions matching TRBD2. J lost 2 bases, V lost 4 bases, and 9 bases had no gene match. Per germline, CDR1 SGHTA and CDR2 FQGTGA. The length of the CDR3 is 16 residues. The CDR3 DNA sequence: TGTGCCAGCAGCTCCCCCCGAGCGGGGAACACAGATACGCAGTATTTT. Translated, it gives CASSSPRAGNTDTQYF.

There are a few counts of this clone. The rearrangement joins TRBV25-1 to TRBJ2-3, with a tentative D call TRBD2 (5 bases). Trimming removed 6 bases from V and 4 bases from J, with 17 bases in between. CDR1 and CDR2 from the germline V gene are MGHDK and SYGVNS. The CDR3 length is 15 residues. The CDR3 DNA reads TGTGCCAGCAGCCCCGGCCCGGGGTCCGCAGATACGCAGTATTTT. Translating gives CASSPGPGSADTQYF.

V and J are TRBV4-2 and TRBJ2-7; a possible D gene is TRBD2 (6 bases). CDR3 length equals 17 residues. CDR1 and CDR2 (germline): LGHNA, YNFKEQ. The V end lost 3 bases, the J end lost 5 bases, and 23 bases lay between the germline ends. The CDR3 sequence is CASSQLNGGIKVDEQYF. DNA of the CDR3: TGTGCCAGCAGCCAGTTAAATGGGGGGATTAAAGTCGACGAGCAGTACTTC.

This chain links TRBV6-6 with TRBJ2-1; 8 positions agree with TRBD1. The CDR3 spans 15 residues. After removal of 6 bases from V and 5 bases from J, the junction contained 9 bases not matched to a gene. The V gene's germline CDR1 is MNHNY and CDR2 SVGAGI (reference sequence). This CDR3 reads CASRPGQGDHNEQFF. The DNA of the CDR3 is TGTGCCAGCAGACCCGGACAGGGAGATCACAATGAGCAGTTCTTC.

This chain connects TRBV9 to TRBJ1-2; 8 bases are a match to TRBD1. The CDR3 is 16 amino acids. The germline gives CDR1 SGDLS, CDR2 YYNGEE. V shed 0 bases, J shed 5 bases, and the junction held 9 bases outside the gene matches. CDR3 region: CASSVELARGLYGYTF. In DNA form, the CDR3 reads TGTGCCAGCAGCGTAGAATTGGCCAGGGGGCTATATGGCTACACCTTC. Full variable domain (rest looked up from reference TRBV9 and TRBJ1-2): DSGVTQTPKHLITATGQRVTLRCSPRSGDLSVYWYQQSLDQGLQFLIQYYNGEERAKGNILERFSAQQFPDLHSELNLSSLELGDSALYFCASSVELARGLYGYTFGSGTRLTVV.

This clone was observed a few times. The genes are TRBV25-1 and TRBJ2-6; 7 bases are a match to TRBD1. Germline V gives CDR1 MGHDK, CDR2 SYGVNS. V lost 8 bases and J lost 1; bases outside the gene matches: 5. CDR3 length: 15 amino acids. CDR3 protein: CASCRGTSGANVLTF. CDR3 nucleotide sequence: TGTGCCAGCTGCAGGGGGACGTCTGGGGCCAACGTCCTGACTTTC.

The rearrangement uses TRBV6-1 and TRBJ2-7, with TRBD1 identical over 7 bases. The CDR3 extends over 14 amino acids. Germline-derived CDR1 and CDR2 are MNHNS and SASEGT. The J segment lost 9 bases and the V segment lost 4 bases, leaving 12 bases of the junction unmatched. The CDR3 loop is CASSVNRGSGRQYF. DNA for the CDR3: TGTGCCAGCAGTGTGAACAGGGGTTCAGGAAGGCAGTACTTC.

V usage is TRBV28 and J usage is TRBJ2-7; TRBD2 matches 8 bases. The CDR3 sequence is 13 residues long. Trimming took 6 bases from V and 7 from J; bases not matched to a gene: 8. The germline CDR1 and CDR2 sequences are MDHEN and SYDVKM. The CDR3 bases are TGTGCCAGCAGAAGTCAATCGGGGGGGGAGCAGTACTTC. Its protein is CASRSQSGGEQYF.

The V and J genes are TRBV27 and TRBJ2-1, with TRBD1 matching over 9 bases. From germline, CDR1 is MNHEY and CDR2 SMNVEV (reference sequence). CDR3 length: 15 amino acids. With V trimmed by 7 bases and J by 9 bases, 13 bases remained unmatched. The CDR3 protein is CASTTDRGGVGEQFF. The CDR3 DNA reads TGTGCCAGCACCACGGACAGGGGAGGGGTCGGTGAGCAGTTCTTC.

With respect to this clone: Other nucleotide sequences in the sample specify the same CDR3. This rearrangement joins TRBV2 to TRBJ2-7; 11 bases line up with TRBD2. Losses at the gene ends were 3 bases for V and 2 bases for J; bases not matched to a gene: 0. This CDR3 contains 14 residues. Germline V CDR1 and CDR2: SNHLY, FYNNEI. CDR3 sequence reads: CASSETSGTYEQYF. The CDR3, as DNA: TGTGCCAGCAGTGAGACTAGCGGGACCTACGAGCAGTACTTC.

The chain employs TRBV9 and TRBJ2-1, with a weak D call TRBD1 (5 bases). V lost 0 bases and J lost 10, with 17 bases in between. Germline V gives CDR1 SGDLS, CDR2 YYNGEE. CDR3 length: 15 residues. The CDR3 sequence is CASSVATGGALEQFF. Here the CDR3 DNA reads TGTGCCAGCAGCGTAGCTACTGGTGGGGCGTTAGAGCAGTTCTTC.

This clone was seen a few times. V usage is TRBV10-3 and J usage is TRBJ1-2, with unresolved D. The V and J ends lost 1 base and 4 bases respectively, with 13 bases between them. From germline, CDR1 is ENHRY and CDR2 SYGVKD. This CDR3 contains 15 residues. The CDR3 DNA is TGTGCCATCAGTGAGTGGGAGGGTCGCAGCTATGGCTACACCTTC. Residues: CAISEWEGRSYGYTF.

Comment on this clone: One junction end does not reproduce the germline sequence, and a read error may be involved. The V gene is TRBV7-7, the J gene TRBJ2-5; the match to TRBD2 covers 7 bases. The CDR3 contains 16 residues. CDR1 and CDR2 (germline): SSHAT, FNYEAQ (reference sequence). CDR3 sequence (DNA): TGTGCTAGCAGCTTAGTGAGCGGGGCGATCCAAGAGACCCAGTACTTC. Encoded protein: CASSLVSGAIQETQYF.

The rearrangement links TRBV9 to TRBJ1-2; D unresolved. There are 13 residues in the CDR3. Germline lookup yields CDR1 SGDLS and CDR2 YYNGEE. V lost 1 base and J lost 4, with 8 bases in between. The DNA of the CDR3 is TGTGCCAGCAGCGTAAAGGACTTCTATGGCTACACCTTC. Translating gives CASSVKDFYGYTF.

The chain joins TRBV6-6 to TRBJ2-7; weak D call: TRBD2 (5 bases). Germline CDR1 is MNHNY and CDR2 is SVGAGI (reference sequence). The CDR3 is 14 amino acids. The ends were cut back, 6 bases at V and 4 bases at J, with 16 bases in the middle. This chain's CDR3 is CASRNSGDGYEQYF. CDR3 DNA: TGTGCCAGCAGGAACAGCGGAGACGGGTACGAGCAGTACTTC.

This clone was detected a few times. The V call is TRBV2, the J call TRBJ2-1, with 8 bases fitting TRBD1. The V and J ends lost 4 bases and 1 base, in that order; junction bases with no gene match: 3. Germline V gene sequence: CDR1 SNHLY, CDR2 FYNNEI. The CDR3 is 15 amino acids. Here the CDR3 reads CASSGGTGSYNEQFF. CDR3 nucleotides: TGTGCCAGCAGTGGAGGGACAGGTTCCTACAATGAGCAGTTCTTC.

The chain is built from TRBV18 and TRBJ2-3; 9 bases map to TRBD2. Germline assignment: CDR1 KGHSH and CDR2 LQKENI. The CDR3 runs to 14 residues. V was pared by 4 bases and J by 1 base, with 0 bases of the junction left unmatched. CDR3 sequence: CASSRTSGTDTQYF. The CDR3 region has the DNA TGTGCCAGCTCACGGACTAGCGGCACAGATACGCAGTATTTT. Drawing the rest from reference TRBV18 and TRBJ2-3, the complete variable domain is NAGVMQNPRHLVRRRGQEARLRCSPMKGHSHVYWYRQLPEEGLKFMVYLQKENIIDESGMPKERFSAEFPKEGPSILRIQQVVRGDSAAYFCASSRTSGTDTQYFGPGTRLTVL.